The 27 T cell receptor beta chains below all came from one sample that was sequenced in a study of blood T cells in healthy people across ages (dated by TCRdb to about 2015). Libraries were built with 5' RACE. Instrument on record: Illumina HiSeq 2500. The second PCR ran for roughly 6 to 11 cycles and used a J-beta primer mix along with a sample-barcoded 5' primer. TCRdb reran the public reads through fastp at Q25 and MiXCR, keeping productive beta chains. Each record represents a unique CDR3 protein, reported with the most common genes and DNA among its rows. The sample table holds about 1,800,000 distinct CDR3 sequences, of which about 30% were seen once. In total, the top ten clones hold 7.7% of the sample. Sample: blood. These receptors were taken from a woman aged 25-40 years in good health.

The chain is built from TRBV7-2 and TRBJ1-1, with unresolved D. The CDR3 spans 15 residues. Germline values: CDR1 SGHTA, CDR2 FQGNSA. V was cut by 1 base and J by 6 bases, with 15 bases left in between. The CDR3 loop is CASSLGGTLHPEAFF. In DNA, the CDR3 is TGTGCCAGCAGCTTAGGGGGAACACTCCACCCTGAAGCTTTCTTT.

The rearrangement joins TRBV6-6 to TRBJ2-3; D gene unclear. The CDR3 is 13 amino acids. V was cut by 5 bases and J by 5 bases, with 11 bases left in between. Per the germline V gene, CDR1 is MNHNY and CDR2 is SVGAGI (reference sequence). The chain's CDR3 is CASSQQDRDTQYF. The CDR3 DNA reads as TGTGCCAGCAGTCAGCAGGATCGAGATACGCAGTATTTT.

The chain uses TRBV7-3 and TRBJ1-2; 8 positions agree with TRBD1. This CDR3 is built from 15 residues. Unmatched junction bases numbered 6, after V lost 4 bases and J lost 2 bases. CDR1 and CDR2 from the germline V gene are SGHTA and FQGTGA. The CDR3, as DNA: TGTGCCAGCAGCTACGACAGGGGCTTAAACTATGGCTACACCTTC. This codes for CASSYDRGLNYGYTF. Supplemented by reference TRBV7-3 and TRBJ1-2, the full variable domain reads GAGVSQTPSNKVTEKGKYVELRCDPISGHTALYWYRQSLGQGPEFLIYFQGTGAADDSGLPNDRFFAVRPEGSVSTLKIQRTERGDSAVYLCASSYDRGLNYGYTFGSGTRLTVV.

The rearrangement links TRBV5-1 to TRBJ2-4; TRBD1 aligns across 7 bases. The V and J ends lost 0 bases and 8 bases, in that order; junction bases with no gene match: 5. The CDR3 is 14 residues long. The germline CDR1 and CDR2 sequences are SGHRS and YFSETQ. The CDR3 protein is CASSLATTGHIQYF. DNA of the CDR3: TGCGCCAGCAGCTTGGCAACGACAGGGCACATTCAGTACTTC.

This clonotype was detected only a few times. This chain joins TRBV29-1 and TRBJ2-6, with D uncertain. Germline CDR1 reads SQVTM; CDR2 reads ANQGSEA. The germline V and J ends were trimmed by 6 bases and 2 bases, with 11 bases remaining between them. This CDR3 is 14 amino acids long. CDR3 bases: TGCAGCGTCCTAGGGCACGCTGGGGCCAACGTCCTGACTTTC. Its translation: CSVLGHAGANVLTF.

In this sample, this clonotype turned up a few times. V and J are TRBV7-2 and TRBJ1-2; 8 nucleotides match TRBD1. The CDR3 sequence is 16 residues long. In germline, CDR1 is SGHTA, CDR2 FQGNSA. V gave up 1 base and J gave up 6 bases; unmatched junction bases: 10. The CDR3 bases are TGTGCCAGCAGCTTAGGGTTCGCGGGACAGGTGAATGGCTACACCTTC. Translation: CASSLGFAGQVNGYTF.

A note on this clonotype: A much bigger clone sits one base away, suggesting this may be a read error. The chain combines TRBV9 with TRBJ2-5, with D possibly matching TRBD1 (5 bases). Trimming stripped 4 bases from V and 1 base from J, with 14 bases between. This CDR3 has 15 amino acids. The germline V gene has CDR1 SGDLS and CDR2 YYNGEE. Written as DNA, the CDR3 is TGTGCCAGCAGCTCCCTTACAGGCCGCCAAGAGACCCAGTACTTC. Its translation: CASSSLTGRQETQYF.

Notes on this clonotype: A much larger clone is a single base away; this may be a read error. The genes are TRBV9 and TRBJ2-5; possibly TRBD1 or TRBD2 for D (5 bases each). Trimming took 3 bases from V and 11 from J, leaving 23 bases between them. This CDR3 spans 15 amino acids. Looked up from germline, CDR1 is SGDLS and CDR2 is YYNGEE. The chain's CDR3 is CASSAGPSGINEQYF. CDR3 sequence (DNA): TGTGCCAGCAGCGCGGGGCCTTCCGGTATCAATGAGCAGTACTTC.

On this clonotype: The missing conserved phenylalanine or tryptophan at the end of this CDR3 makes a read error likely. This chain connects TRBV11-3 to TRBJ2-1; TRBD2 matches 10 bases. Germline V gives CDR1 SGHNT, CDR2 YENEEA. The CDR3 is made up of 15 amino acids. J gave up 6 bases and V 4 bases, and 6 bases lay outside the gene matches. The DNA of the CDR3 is TGTGCCAGCAGCTCGGGACTAGCGAACGTCAATGAGCAGTTCTGC. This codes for CASSSGLANVNEQFC.

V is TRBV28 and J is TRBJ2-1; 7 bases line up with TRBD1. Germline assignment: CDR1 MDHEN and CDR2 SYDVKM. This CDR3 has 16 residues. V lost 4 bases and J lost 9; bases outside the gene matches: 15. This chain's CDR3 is CASSSTTEGAPIEQFF. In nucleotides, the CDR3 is TGTGCCAGCAGTTCAACCACTGAGGGGGCCCCTATTGAGCAGTTCTTC.

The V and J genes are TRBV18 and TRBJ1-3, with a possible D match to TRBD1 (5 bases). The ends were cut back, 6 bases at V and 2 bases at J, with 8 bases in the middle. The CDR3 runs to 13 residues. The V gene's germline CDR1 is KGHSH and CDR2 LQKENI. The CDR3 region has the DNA TGTGCCAGCTCCGACAGCGCTGGAAACACCATATATTTT. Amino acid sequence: CASSDSAGNTIYF.

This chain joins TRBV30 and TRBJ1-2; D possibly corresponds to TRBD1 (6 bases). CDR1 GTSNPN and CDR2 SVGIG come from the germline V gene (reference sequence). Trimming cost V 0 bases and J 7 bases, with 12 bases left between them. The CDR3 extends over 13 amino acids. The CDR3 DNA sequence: TGTGCCTGGAGTGTACAGGGCCTGGGTGGCTACACCTTC. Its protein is CAWSVQGLGGYTF.

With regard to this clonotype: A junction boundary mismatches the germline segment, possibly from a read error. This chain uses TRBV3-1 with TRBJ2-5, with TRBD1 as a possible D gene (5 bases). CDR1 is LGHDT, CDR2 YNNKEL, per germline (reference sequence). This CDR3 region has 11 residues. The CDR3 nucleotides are TGTGCAAGCATAGCAGGGGAGACCCAGTACTTC. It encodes CASIAGETQYF.

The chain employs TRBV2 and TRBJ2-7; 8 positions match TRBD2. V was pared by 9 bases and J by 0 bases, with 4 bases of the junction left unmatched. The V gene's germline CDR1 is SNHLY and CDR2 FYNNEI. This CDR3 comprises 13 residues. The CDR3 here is CASTGLDSYEQYF. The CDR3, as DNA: TGTGCCAGTACGGGACTAGACTCCTACGAGCAGTACTTC.

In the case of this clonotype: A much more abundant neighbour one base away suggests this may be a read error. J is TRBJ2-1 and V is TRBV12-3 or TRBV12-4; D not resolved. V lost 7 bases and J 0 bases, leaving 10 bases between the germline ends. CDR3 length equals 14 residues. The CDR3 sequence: CASIEHLSYNEQFF. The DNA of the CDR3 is TGTGCCAGCATTGAACACCTCTCCTACAATGAGCAGTTCTTC.

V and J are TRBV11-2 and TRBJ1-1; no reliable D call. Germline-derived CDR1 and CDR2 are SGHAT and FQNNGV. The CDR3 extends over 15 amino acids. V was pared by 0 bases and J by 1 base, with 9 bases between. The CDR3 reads CASSLEGASNTEAFF. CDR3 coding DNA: TGTGCCAGCAGCTTAGAGGGCGCTTCGAACACTGAAGCTTTCTTT.

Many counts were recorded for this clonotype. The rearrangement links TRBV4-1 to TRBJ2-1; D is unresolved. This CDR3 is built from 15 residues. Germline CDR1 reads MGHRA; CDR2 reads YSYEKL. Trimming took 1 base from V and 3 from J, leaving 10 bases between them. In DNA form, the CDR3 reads TGCGCCAGCAGCCAAGCCCAGCCCAGCTACAATGAGCAGTTCTTC. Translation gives CASSQAQPSYNEQFF.

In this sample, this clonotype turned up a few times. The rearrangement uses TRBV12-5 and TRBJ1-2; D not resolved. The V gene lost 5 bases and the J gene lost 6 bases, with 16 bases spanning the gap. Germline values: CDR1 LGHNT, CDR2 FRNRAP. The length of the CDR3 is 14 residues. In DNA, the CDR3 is TGTGCTAGTGGTCCGGCAGTCGGTCAAGATGGCTACACCTTC. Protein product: CASGPAVGQDGYTF.

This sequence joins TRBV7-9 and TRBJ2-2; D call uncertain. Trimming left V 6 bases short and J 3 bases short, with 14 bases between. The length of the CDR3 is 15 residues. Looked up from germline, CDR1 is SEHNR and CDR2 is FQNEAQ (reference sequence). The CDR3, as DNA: TGTGCCAGCAGTGAGAGGCGGCCCGACACCGGGGAGCTGTTTTTT. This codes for CASSERRPDTGELFF.

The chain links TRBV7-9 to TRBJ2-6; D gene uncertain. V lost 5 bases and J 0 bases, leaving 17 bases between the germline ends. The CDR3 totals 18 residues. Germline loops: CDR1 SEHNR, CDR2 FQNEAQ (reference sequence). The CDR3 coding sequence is TGTGCCAGCAGCCCCTACCGCAACTCGAACTCTGGGGCCAACGTCCTGACTTTC. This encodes CASSPYRNSNSGANVLTF.

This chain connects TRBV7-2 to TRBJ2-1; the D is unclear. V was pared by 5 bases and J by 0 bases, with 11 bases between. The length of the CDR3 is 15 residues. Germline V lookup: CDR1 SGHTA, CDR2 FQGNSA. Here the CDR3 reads CASSPSPYSYNEQFF. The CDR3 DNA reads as TGTGCCAGCAGCCCCAGCCCTTACTCCTACAATGAGCAGTTCTTC.

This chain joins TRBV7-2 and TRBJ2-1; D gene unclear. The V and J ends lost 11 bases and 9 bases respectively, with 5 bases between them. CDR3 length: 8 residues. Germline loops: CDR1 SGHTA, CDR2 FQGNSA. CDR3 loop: CALGEQFF. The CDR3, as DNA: TGTGCCCTGGGTGAGCAGTTCTTC.

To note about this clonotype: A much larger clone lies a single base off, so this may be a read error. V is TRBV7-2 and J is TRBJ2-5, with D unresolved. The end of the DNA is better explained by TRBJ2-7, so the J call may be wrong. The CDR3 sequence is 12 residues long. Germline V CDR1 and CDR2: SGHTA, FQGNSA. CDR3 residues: CVSSYYTYEQYF. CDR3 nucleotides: TGTGTCAGCAGTTACTATACCTACGAGCAGTACTTC.

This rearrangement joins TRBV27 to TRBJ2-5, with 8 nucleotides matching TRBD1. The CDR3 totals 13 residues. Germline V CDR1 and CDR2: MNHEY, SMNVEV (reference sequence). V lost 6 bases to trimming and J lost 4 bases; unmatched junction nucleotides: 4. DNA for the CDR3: TGTGCCAGCAGATACACAGGGGGAGAGACCCAGTACTTC. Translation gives CASRYTGGETQYF.

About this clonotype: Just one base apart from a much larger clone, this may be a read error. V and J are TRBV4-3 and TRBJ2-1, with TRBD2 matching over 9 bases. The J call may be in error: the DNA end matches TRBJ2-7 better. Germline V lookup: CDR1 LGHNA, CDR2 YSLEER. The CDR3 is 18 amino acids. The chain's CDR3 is CASSQDLGRTSVNNEQYF. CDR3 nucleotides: TGCGCCAGCAGCCAAGATCTAGGGAGGACTAGCGTTAACAATGAGCAGTACTTC.

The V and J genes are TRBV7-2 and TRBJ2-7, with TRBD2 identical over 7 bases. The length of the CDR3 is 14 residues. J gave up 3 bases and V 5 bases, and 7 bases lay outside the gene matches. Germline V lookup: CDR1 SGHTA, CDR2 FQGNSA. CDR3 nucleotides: TGTGCCAGCAGCCGCGGCGGGACTAACTACGAGCAGTACTTC. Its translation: CASSRGGTNYEQYF.

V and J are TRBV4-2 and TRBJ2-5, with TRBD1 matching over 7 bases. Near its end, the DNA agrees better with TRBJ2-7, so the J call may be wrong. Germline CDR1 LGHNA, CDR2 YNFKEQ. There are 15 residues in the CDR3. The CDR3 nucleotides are TGTGCCAGCAGCCAAAAGACAGGGCCTGTGGACGAGCAGTACTTC. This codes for CASSQKTGPVDEQYF.